This TCR beta chain emerged from a study of blood T cells in healthy people across ages (dated by TCRdb to about 2015). Turning to the overall study: In model experiments, template switching captured roughly one uniquely barcoded TCR beta cDNA molecule for every two T cells. The study measured age-related changes in TCR beta repertoire diversity using deep sequencing normalized with unique cDNA molecular identifiers. Donors of different ages were randomly distributed across sequencing lanes to avoid experimental bias. For two donors (one aged 18 to 29 and one aged 80 or older), the study analyzed two additional independent replicas of 1 million unique cDNA reads from the same blood draw. The donors were split into four age groups: young (average 16 years), middle-aged (roughly 40), aged (over 55) and long-lived (under 85).

Systemically healthy Caucasian individuals from Russia, 35 to 50 in total and aged about 6 to 100 years, were included as donors. Approximately 11 milliliters of peripheral blood were drawn from each donor into EDTA-treated Vacutainer tubes. Ficoll-Paque density-gradient centrifugation was used to isolate PBMCs, with at least 6.5 million per sample. Total RNA, at least 5 micrograms per sample, was extracted from PBMCs with Trizol reagent. For every donor, an aliquot of PBMCs went through flow cytometry to measure the percentages of naive CD45RAhigh/CD27high T cells. The library was prepared using 5' RACE. These reads were obtained on an Illumina HiSeq 2500. A second roughly 6 to 11 cycle PCR used a sample-barcoded 5' primer and a J-beta primer mix. Each TCR beta cDNA molecule received a unique molecular identifier from a template-switch 5' adaptor carrying 12 random nucleotides. Each sample yielded at least 2.5 million CDR3-containing paired-end reads. First-strand cDNA was synthesized from all RNA with the Mint cDNA synthesis kit, primed by a TRBC-specific oligonucleotide. After uracil-DNA glycosylase treatment, a first 18-cycle PCR used universal primers M1SS and BC2_uni_R on all cDNA. The published analysis was carried out like this. For normalization, 1 million high-quality reads, each with a distinct molecular identifier, were randomly selected from each sample. Reads sharing molecular identifiers were discarded rather than binned into consensus sequences. MiTCR, run with a Q25 quality threshold and the strictest error-elimination algorithm, handled CDR3 identification, clonotype clustering and error correction. A nonparametric unseen species model using Euler transformation provided a lower-bound estimate of total TCR beta diversity. TCRdb ran its own pipeline on the public reads, namely fastp trimming at Q25 and MiXCR clone calling, and kept in-frame beta chains. Each entry is one CDR3 protein sequence, shown with its most common DNA and genes. What appears here as the V and J calls and clone size reflects TCRdb's work, not the paper's. The sample data list roughly 860,000 distinct CDR3 sequences, and around two thirds of these were observed just once. The ten largest clonotypes hold 28% of the sample.

The CDR3 contains 14 residues, cysteine and phenylalanine counted. Only the CDR3 portion is preserved as DNA: 42 bases, with reading frame beginning at the first base. Results the study describes overall, beyond this receptor: Estimates of total diversity from one million sequenced T cells were regarded as lower bounds and underestimates. Because profiling used bulk unsorted PBMCs, naive and antigen-experienced compartments could not be compared conclusively. Compared with the aged group, the long-lived group had more naive CD4+ T cells, fewer expanded clones and increased TCR diversity, suggesting age selection. Observed TCR beta diversity per million T cells fell roughly linearly with age, and a significant reduction was already apparent by age approximately 40. The percentage of naive T cells measured by flow cytometry correlated strongly with observed TCR beta diversity. Because the CMV infection status of the donors was unknown, age-related changes in expanded clonotypes may potentially have been confounded.

This clonotype was counted only a few times. Its antigen specificity is not known. Sequence at one end of the junction differs from germline and may be a read error. In this chain, TRBV12-3 or TRBV12-4 is recombined with TRBJ1-2; TRBD1 fits 7 bases in the junction. Sequenced material: blood. This clonotype was obtained from a man aged 30 to 39 in good health. The sequenced DNA: TGTGCCAGCAGCTTAGGTGGGACAGCATATGGCTACACCTTC. This encodes CASSLGGTAYGYTF.